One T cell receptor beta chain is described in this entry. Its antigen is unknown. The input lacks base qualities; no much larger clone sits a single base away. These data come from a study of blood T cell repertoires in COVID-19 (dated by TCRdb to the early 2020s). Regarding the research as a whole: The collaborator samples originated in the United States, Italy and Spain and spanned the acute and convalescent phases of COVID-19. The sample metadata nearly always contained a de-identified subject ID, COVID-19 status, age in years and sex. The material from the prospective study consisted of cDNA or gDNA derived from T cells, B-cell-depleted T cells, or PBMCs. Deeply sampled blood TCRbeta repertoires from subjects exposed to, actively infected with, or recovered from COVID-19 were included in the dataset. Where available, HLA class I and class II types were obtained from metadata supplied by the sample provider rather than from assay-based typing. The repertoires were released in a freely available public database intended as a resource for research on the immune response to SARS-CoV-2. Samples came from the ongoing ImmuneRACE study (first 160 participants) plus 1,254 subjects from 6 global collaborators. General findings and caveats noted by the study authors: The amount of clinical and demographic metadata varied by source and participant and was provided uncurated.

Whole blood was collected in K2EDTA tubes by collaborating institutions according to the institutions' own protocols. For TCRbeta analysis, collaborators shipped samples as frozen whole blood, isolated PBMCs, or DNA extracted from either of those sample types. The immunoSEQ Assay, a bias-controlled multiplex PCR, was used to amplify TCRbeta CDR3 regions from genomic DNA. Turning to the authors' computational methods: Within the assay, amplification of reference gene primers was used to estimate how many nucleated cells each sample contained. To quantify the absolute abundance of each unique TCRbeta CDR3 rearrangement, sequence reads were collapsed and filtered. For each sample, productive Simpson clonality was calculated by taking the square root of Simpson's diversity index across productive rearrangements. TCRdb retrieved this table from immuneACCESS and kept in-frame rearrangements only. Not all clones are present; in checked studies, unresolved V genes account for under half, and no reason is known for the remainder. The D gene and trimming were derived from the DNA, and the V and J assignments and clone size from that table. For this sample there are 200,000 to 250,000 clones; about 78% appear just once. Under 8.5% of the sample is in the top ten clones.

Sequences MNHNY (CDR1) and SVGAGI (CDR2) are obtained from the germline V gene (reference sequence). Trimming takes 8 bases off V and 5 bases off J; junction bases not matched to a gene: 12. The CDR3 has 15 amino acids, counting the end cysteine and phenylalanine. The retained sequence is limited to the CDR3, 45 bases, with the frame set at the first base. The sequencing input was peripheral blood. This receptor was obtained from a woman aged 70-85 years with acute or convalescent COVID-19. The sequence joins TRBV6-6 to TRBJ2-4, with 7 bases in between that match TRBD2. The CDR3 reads CASAVSGPRENIQYF. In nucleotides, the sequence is TGTGCCAGCGCCGTTAGCGGGCCCAGAGAAAACATTCAGTACTTC.